These 22 T cell receptor beta chains were all obtained from the same sample, sequenced in a study of T-cell memory formation after mild COVID-19. TCRdb re-analysed the 5' RACE reads in MiXCR, keeping a single row per CDR3 protein. The sample includes about 260,000 distinct CDR3 sequences, approximately 15% of them seen just once. The sample taken for sequencing was PBMCs or a T cell subset sorted from them (not recorded which). The receptors were sampled from a man between 18 and 35 years old who had mild COVID-19 (a few samples of this study predate the infection). Cell type and time point are not known.

This clonotype came up a few times. The chain combines TRBV7-2 with TRBJ2-3, with D maybe TRBD1 (6 bases). Deletions cut 0 bases from V and 1 base from J, with 11 bases between. The length of the CDR3 is 16 residues. Looked up from germline, CDR1 is SGHTA and CDR2 is FQGNSA. CDR3: CASSLALGAGTDTQYF. CDR3 bases: TGTGCCAGCAGCTTAGCGCTGGGGGCTGGCACAGATACGCAGTATTTT.

This clonotype was seen ten or more times. The V and J genes are TRBV11-2 and TRBJ2-1; 13 bases align to TRBD2. This CDR3 contains 16 residues. V dropped 4 bases and J dropped 4; count of bases not matched to a gene: 4. In germline, CDR1 is SGHAT, CDR2 FQNNGV. This CDR3 reads CASSSTSGGSYNEQFF. In nucleotides, the CDR3 is TGTGCCAGCAGCTCGACTAGCGGGGGGAGTTACAATGAGCAGTTCTTC. The whole variable domain, remainder taken from reference TRBV11-2 and TRBJ2-1, is EAGVAQSPRYKIIEKRQSVAFWCNPISGHATLYWYQQILGQGPKLLIQFQNNGVVDDSQLPKDRFSAERLKGVDSTLKIQPAKLEDSAVYLCASSSTSGGSYNEQFFGPGTRLTVL.

This clonotype has a count of ten or more. The rearrangement joins TRBV7-2 to TRBJ1-1; D remains unclear. The germline gives CDR1 SGHTA, CDR2 FQGNSA. The CDR3 runs 15 residues. The V end lost 5 bases, the J end lost 0 bases, and 13 bases lay between the germline ends. The CDR3 loop is CASSPPRRMNTEAFF. In DNA, the CDR3 is TGTGCCAGCAGCCCTCCCCGCAGGATGAACACTGAAGCTTTCTTT.

In this sample, this clonotype turned up a few times. Here the CDR3 omits its conserved ending phenylalanine or tryptophan, so a read error is the likely source. No DNA is shown, since the ends of the CDR3 on it are uncertain; the CDR3 is the one TCRdb lists. The gene calls are TRBV10-1 and TRBJ2-5. The CDR3 is 11 amino acids in total, end residues counted. Germline V lookup: CDR1 WNHNN, CDR2 SYGVQD (reference sequence). The CDR3 is CASSESPVSSV.

Only a few counts were recorded for this clonotype. The rearrangement uses TRBV20-1 and TRBJ2-7, with 11 bases lining up with TRBD2. CDR1 and CDR2 from the germline V gene are DFQATT and SNEGSKA (reference sequence). J lost 3 bases, V lost 0 bases, and 4 bases had no gene match. This CDR3 comprises 15 residues. CDR3 sequence reads: CSARDPTSGGYEQYF. As DNA, the CDR3 is TGCAGTGCTAGAGATCCCACTAGCGGGGGCTACGAGCAGTACTTC.

Concerning this clonotype itself: The junction and the germline gene differ at one end; a read error may be behind it. V gene TRBV5-1 combines with J gene TRBJ2-5; the match to TRBD2 covers 8 bases. CDR3 length equals 14 residues. Germline V gene lookup returns CDR1 SGHRS and CDR2 YFSETQ. The CDR3, as DNA: TGCTCCAGCAGCGCTCGGGGGGGCCAAGAGACCCAGTACTTC. This codes for CSSSARGGQETQYF.

This clonotype was detected a few times. The chain employs TRBV20-1 and TRBJ1-1, with 7 bases aligning to TRBD1. Losses at the gene ends were 8 bases for V and 4 bases for J; bases not matched to a gene: 13. Germline CDR1 DFQATT, CDR2 SNEGSKA (reference sequence). The CDR3 loop spans 14 amino acids. The CDR3 DNA follows: TGCAGTCTCCGGAAAATAGGGGGCGGCACTGAAGCTTTCTTT. Protein: CSLRKIGGGTEAFF.

V gene TRBV28 combines with J gene TRBJ2-7, with 8 bases identical to TRBD1. This CDR3 is 14 amino acids long. In germline, CDR1 is MDHEN, CDR2 SYDVKM. The ends lost 2 bases at V and 2 bases at J; junction bases unmatched: 2. The chain's CDR3 is CASSLRDRTYEQYV. The CDR3 region has the DNA TGTGCCAGCAGTTTACGGGACAGGACCTACGAGCAGTACGTC.

There are many counts of this clonotype. The chain uses TRBV10-1 and TRBJ2-2; D perhaps matches TRBD1 (5 bases). CDR1 is WNHNN, CDR2 SYGVQD, per germline (reference sequence). V lost 4 bases and J 7 bases, leaving 7 bases between the germline ends. This CDR3 region has 12 residues. In DNA form, the CDR3 reads TGCGCCAGCAGTGCAGGGTTCGGGGAGCTGTTTTTT. This codes for CASSAGFGELFF.

This clonotype was recorded a few times. V usage is TRBV5-5 and J usage is TRBJ2-6; TRBD1 aligns across 7 bases. This CDR3 has 16 amino acids. Germline-derived CDR1 and CDR2 are SGHKS and YYEKEE (reference sequence). Trimming cost V 0 bases and J 4 bases; bases outside gene matches: 4. Here the CDR3 reads CASSLGGGRGANVLTF. Here the CDR3 DNA reads TGTGCCAGCAGCTTGGGAGGGGGCAGAGGGGCCAACGTCCTGACTTTC.

This clonotype was observed a handful of times. This chain connects TRBV7-9 to TRBJ1-1; D unclear. The CDR3 loop spans 13 amino acids. The germline V and J ends were trimmed by 7 bases and 3 bases, with 12 bases remaining between them. CDR1 and CDR2 (germline): SEHNR, FQNEAQ (reference sequence). The CDR3 nucleotides read TGTGCCAGCACCCGATCCGGGGACACTGAAGCTTTCTTT. This encodes CASTRSGDTEAFF.

This clonotype was recorded a few times. The genes are TRBV7-3 and TRBJ2-2; D might be TRBD1 (6 bases). This CDR3 comprises 15 residues. Deletions cut 4 bases from V and 4 bases from J, with 13 bases between. Germline V gene lookup returns CDR1 SGHTA and CDR2 FQGTGA. Here the CDR3 DNA reads TGTGCCAGCAGCTCCGCTGGGACACTCACCGGGGAGCTGTTTTTT. Residues: CASSSAGTLTGELFF. The full variable domain, in which reference TRBV7-3 and TRBJ2-2 provide the parts outside the CDR3, is GAGVSQTPSNKVTEKGKYVELRCDPISGHTALYWYRQSLGQGPEFLIYFQGTGAADDSGLPNDRFFAVRPEGSVSTLKIQRTERGDSAVYLCASSSAGTLTGELFFGEGSRLTVL.

CDR3: CASSFDRASPGPQHF. CDR3 nucleotide sequence: TGCGCCAGCAGCTTCGACAGGGCCTCCCCGGGGCCCCAGCATTTT. The chain employs TRBV5-1 and TRBJ1-5; 7 bases match TRBD1. Trimming took 2 bases from V and 9 from J; bases not matched to a gene: 11. CDR3 length: 15 amino acids. Germline lookup yields CDR1 SGHRS and CDR2 YFSETQ.

The chain employs TRBV2 and TRBJ1-2; a possible D gene is TRBD1 (6 bases). Per the germline V gene, CDR1 is SNHLY and CDR2 is FYNNEI. V shed 4 bases and J shed 5 bases, with 14 bases lying between them. The length of the CDR3 is 14 residues. The chain's CDR3 is CASSAPGDPYGYTF. In nucleotides, the CDR3 is TGTGCCAGCAGTGCTCCAGGGGACCCTTATGGCTACACCTTC.

This sequence joins TRBV12-3 or TRBV12-4 and TRBJ2-7; maybe TRBD1 (5 bases). CDR3 length: 13 residues. V gave up 7 bases and J gave up 5 bases, with 15 bases separating them. CDR3 amino acids: CASNRWGSDEQYF. The CDR3 DNA reads TGTGCCAGCAATAGGTGGGGCAGCGACGAGCAGTACTTC.

The chain carries TRBV7-3 and TRBJ2-5, with D hard to call. V gave up 5 bases and J gave up 5 bases, with 15 bases separating them. The CDR3 sequence is 14 residues long. Looked up from germline, CDR1 is SGHTA and CDR2 is FQGTGA. CDR3 in DNA: TGTGCCAGCAGCCCCTCTAGGAAGGGTGAGACCCAGTACTTC. Its protein is CASSPSRKGETQYF.

The gene calls are TRBV12-3 or TRBV12-4 and TRBJ1-6; possible D gene TRBD1, 5 bases. This CDR3 spans 15 amino acids. Trimming pared 5 bases from V and 7 bases from J, leaving 15 bases between. The CDR3 nucleotides read TGTGCCAGCAGTACAAGGGGACTAGGAAATTCACCCCTCCACTTT. This gives the protein CASSTRGLGNSPLHF.

This clonotype has ten or more counts. The chain uses TRBV9 and TRBJ2-3, with 7 bases aligning to TRBD1. Trimming at V came to 0 bases and at J to 4 bases, leaving 5 bases not matched to a gene. The CDR3 totals 15 residues. Germline CDR1 reads SGDLS; CDR2 reads YYNGEE. The CDR3 reads CASSVDRGRADTQYF. The CDR3 DNA reads TGTGCCAGCAGCGTAGACAGGGGTAGGGCAGATACGCAGTATTTT.

This sequence joins TRBV4-2 and TRBJ2-1; D ambiguous. The germline V gene has CDR1 LGHNA and CDR2 YNFKEQ. The ends were cut back, 2 bases at V and 2 bases at J, with 10 bases in the middle. The CDR3 has 15 residues. CDR3 amino acids: CASSQRSRAYNEQFF. Here the CDR3 DNA reads TGTGCCAGCAGCCAAAGATCGCGTGCCTACAATGAGCAGTTCTTC.

The rearrangement uses TRBV20-1 and TRBJ2-2, with D possibly TRBD1 on 6 matching bases. Trimming pared 0 bases from V and 1 base from J, leaving 12 bases between. Germline V gene lookup returns CDR1 DFQATT and CDR2 SNEGSKA (reference sequence). The CDR3 runs 16 residues. The CDR3 nucleotides are TGCAGTGCTAGAGATACGGGACATGAGAACACCGGGGAGCTGTTTTTT. Translated: CSARDTGHENTGELFF.

The chain recombines TRBV6-5 with TRBJ1-3; no reliable D call. The germline V gene encodes CDR1 MNHEY and CDR2 SVGAGI. The CDR3 extends over 14 amino acids. V lost 5 bases to trimming and J lost 8 bases, with 16 bases between them. CDR3 residues: CASSVGRSVDTIYF. DNA of the CDR3: TGTGCCAGCAGTGTGGGCCGGTCGGTGGACACCATATATTTT.

This clonotype has only a few counts. The CDR3 spells CASYEQYV. DNA for the CDR3: TGTGCCAGCTACGAGCAGTACGTC. The V call is TRBV27, the J call TRBJ2-7; no clear D gene. V was pared by 8 bases and J by 4 bases, with 0 bases between. Germline V CDR1 and CDR2: MNHEY, SMNVEV (reference sequence). This CDR3 has 8 amino acids.